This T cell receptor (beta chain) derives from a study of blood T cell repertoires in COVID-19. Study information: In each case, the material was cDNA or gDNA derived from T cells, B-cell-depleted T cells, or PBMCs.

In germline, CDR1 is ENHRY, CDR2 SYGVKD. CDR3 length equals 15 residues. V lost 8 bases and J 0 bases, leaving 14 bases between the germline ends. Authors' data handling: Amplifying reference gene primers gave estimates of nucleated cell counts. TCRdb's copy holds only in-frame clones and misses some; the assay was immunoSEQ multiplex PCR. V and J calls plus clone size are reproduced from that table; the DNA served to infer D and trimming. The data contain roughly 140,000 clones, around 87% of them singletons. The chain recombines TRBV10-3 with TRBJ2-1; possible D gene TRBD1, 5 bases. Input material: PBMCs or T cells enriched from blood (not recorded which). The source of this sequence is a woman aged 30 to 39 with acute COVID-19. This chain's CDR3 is CAILRQGSSYNEQFF. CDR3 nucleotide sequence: TGTGCCATCCTCCGGCAGGGTAGCTCCTACAATGAGCAGTTCTTC.